This is a list of T cell receptor beta chains from one sample in a study of regulatory T cells in long-lasting Graves disease. One entry per CDR3 protein results from TCRdb running MiXCR on the multiplex PCR reads. The sample carries hundreds of thousands of distinct CDR3 sequences, 15% recorded once. The starting material was peripheral blood mononuclear cells (PBMCs), obtained at new diagnosis, from a patient treated with antithyroid drugs. These receptor sequences come from a female donor with Graves disease. Each CDR3 is given with its conserved first and last residue. The order of the fields is D gene, J gene, clone size, V gene, CDR3 protein, CDR3 DNA. D genes are given only for firm matches. Expanded clones get a size class; other rows say once, few or many, or leave the size out.

.	TRBJ1-1	.	TRBV19	CASSIGKNTEAFF	TGTGCCAGTAGTATAGGGAAGAACACTGAAGCTTTCTTT
.	TRBJ1-3	many	TRBV9	CASNLGFSSGNTIYF	TGTGCCAGCAACTTGGGGTTCAGCTCTGGAAACACCATATATTTT
TRBD1	TRBJ2-7	many	TRBV28	CASSRDSSLSYEQYF	TGTGCCAGCAGTCGGGACAGCTCCCTATCCTACGAGCAGTACTTC
TRBD2	TRBJ2-7	few	TRBV7-2	CASSRSGNSYEQYF	TGTGCCAGCAGCCGTAGCGGGAACTCCTACGAGCAGTACTTC
.	TRBJ2-1	many	TRBV27	CASSPRRGEQFF	TGTGCCAGCAGTCCCAGACGCGGTGAGCAGTTCTTC
.	TRBJ2-5	many	TRBV6-1	CASSGTTKETQYF	TGTGCCAGCAGTGGGACAACAAAAGAGACCCAGTACTTC
.	TRBJ1-6	many	TRBV6-1	CASSEDTGYSPLHF	TGTGCCAGCAGTGAAGACACGGGGTATTCACCCCTCCACTTT
.	TRBJ2-1	many	TRBV13	CASREKGRGAPEEQFF	TGTGCCAGCAGGGAGAAAGGACGGGGGGCCCCTGAGGAGCAGTTCTTC
.	TRBJ1-2	many	TRBV5-6	CASSLRVEGYTF	TGTGCCAGCAGCTTAAGAGTAGAAGGCTACACCTTC
.	TRBJ2-7	many	TRBV6-1	CASRSRTNYEQYF	TGTGCCAGCAGATCAAGGACCAACTACGAGCAGTACTTC
.	TRBJ1-1	many	TRBV6-1	CAAKAMDVTEAFF	TGTGCCGCAAAGGCGATGGATGTGACTGAAGCTTTCTTT
.	TRBJ2-4	few	TRBV18	CASSPTLPSAKNIQYF	TGTGCCAGCTCCCCGACGTTACCCTCAGCCAAAAACATTCAGTACTTC
TRBD1	TRBJ1-4	many	TRBV5-1	CASSAEQGTNEKLFF	TGCGCCAGCAGCGCCGAACAGGGGACTAATGAAAAACTGTTTTTT
TRBD1	TRBJ2-1	few	TRBV25-1	CASRGPGTGAYNEQFF	TGTGCCAGCAGGGGACCAGGGACAGGGGCCTACAATGAGCAGTTCTTC
.	TRBJ1-1	.	TRBV29-1	CSVEDPRSNQARNTEAFF	TGCAGCGTTGAAGATCCAAGAAGCAACCAAGCACGGAACACTGAAGCTTTCTTT
.	TRBJ1-3	many	TRBV28	CASSLDRASGNTIYF	TGTGCCAGCAGTTTAGACAGAGCCTCTGGAAACACCATATATTTT
TRBD1	TRBJ2-1	.	TRBV7-9	CASTRGQGVPASLGEQFF	TGTGCCAGCACCCGAGGGCAGGGGGTCCCAGCCTCCCTCGGCGAGCAGTTCTTC
TRBD2	TRBJ2-3	few	TRBV20-1	CSASEGLAGGPYTQYF	TGCAGTGCTAGCGAGGGACTAGCGGGGGGGCCTTATACGCAGTATTTT
.	TRBJ1-1	many	TRBV20-1	CSARDRRGTLGTEAFF	TGCAGTGCTAGAGATCGGCGGGGGACCCTGGGCACTGAAGCTTTCTTT
TRBD1	TRBJ1-4	few	TRBV30	CAWSWDSDEKLFF	TGTGCCTGGAGTTGGGACAGCGATGAAAAACTGTTTTTT
.	TRBJ1-2	many	TRBV4-1	CASSQGPGTRVYGYTF	TGCGCCAGCAGCCAAGGCCCGGGGACGAGGGTCTATGGCTACACCTTC
TRBD2	TRBJ2-7	.	TRBV11-2	CASNPAGTSDYEQYF	TGTGCCAGCAACCCTGCTGGGACTAGCGACTACGAGCAGTACTTC
TRBD1	TRBJ1-6	many	TRBV20-1	CSAGTGSSPLHF	TGCAGCGCCGGGACAGGGTCATCACCCCTCCACTTT
.	TRBJ1-2	.	TRBV5-5	CASSGRLGGYTF	TGTGCCAGCAGCGGCCGACTGGGTGGCTACACCTTC
.	TRBJ2-3	many	TRBV20-1	CSARALGSLTLPTDTQYF	TGCAGTGCTAGAGCACTCGGTAGCTTAACTTTACCCACAGATACGCAGTATTTT
.	TRBJ2-1	.	TRBV7-9	CASSLEFWSSYNEQFF	TGTGCCAGCAGCTTAGAGTTTTGGTCCTCCTACAATGAGCAGTTCTTC
.	TRBJ2-1	many	TRBV11-3	CASSLGQGYHNEQFF	TGTGCCAGCAGCTTAGGGCAGGGTTACCACAATGAGCAGTTCTTC
TRBD1	TRBJ2-7	.	TRBV7-9	CAGSSPGQANEQYF	TGTGCCGGCTCAAGTCCGGGACAGGCCAACGAGCAGTACTTC
.	TRBJ1-2	many	TRBV27	CASRLAGDYGYTF	TGTGCCAGCCGATTGGCAGGGGACTATGGCTACACCTTC
.	TRBJ2-1	many	TRBV9	CASSGQGGSYNEQFF	TGTGCCAGCAGCGGCCAGGGGGGCTCCTACAATGAGCAGTTCTTC
.	TRBJ1-5	many	TRBV7-9	CASSLAHGQINQPQHF	TGTGCCAGCAGCTTAGCGCACGGACAGATAAATCAGCCCCAGCATTTT
TRBD1	TRBJ1-1	many	TRBV12-3/TRBV12-4	CASSEPGQARNTEAFF	TGTGCCAGCAGTGAACCGGGACAGGCTAGGAACACTGAAGCTTTCTTT
.	TRBJ2-3	.	TRBV2	CASSVGPGTLSTDTQYF	TGTGCCAGCAGTGTGGGTCCCGGGACACTTAGCACAGATACGCAGTATTTT
TRBD1	TRBJ2-3	many	TRBV7-2	CASSPAGGQGNTDTQYF	TGTGCCAGCAGCCCAGCCGGTGGACAGGGAAACACAGATACGCAGTATTTT
TRBD2	TRBJ2-3	many	TRBV6-5	CASSSRTSLDTQYF	TGTGCCAGCAGTTCCCGGACTAGCCTCGATACGCAGTATTTT
.	TRBJ2-2	many	TRBV3-1	CASDDLGDGELFF	TGTGCCAGCGACGACCTGGGGGACGGGGAGCTGTTTTTT
TRBD2	TRBJ2-5	many	TRBV20-1	CSARLGLAAQETQYF	TGCAGTGCTAGACTGGGACTAGCGGCCCAAGAGACCCAGTACTTC
TRBD1	TRBJ1-5	.	TRBV15	CATGQVLDQPQHF	TGTGCCACTGGACAGGTCCTGGATCAGCCCCAGCATTTT
.	TRBJ1-1	many	TRBV19	CASSIAPLNTEAFF	TGTGCCAGTAGTATAGCCCCGCTGAACACTGAAGCTTTCTTT
.	TRBJ1-2	many	TRBV19	CASSPQDSPVRGYTF	TGTGCCAGTAGTCCCCAGGACAGCCCTGTTCGTGGCTACACCTTC
TRBD2	TRBJ2-4	few	TRBV2	CASRASGALAKNIQYF	TGTGCCAGCAGAGCTAGCGGGGCTCTAGCCAAAAACATTCAGTACTTC
.	TRBJ1-2	many	TRBV28	CASSSTASEFYGYTF	TGTGCCAGCAGTTCTACAGCCTCTGAGTTCTATGGCTACACCTTC
TRBD2	TRBJ2-1	many	TRBV7-3	CASSLGLAGINEQFF	TGTGCCAGCAGCTTGGGACTAGCGGGAATCAATGAGCAGTTCTTC
.	TRBJ2-7	many	TRBV5-5	CASSLEGRLYEQYF	TGTGCCAGCAGCTTAGAAGGCCGCCTCTACGAGCAGTACTTC
TRBD1	TRBJ1-2	many	TRBV7-2	CASSPQVTDRGYGYTF	TGTGCCAGCAGCCCCCAAGTAACAGACAGGGGATATGGCTACACCTTC
TRBD2	TRBJ2-7	many	TRBV5-1	CASSFTFLAGEREQYF	TGCGCCAGCAGCTTCACCTTCCTAGCGGGAGAAAGGGAGCAGTACTTC
.	TRBJ1-3	many	TRBV28	CASSLPILGGFSGNTIYF	TGTGCCAGCAGTTTACCGATACTTGGAGGGTTCTCTGGAAACACCATATATTTT
TRBD1	TRBJ2-7	.	TRBV12-3/TRBV12-4	CASQGTGASTTSYEQYF	TGTGCCAGCCAGGGGACAGGGGCTTCTACTACCTCCTACGAGCAGTACTTC
TRBD1	TRBJ2-7	many	TRBV29-1	CSVELGTGEDEQYF	TGCAGCGTTGAGCTTGGGACAGGGGAAGACGAGCAGTACTTC
.	TRBJ1-2	.	TRBV7-9	CASSSAGKLPDGYTF	TGTGCCAGCAGCTCAGCGGGTAAGCTGCCTGATGGCTACACCTTC
TRBD1	TRBJ2-2	few	TRBV4-3	CASSQDWTGGIHGELFF	TGCGCCAGCAGCCAAGATTGGACAGGGGGTATTCACGGGGAGCTGTTTTTT
.	TRBJ2-7	.	TRBV2	CASSDGVVSSYEQYF	TGTGCCAGCAGTGACGGGGTCGTGAGCTCCTACGAGCAGTACTTC
TRBD2	TRBJ2-7	many	TRBV2	CASRPSGGPYEQYF	TGTGCCAGCAGGCCCAGCGGGGGCCCCTACGAGCAGTACTTC
.	TRBJ1-5	.	TRBV19	CASSILKGDQPQHF	TGTGCCAGTAGTATCCTGAAGGGAGATCAGCCCCAGCATTTT
.	TRBJ1-1	many	TRBV25-1	CASSEFEANTEAFF	TGTGCCAGCAGTGAATTCGAGGCGAACACTGAAGCTTTCTTT